These T cell receptor beta chains were read from a single sample in a study of regulatory T cells in long-lasting Graves disease. Each CDR3 protein is one row after TCRdb ran MiXCR on the multiplex PCR reads. Of approximately 490,000 distinct CDR3 sequences in the sample, under 20% were seen once. The sample also formed part of further work on T cells in Graves' hyperthyroidism and ophthalmopathy.

Specimen: peripheral blood mononuclear cells (PBMCs), collected at new diagnosis, from a patient treated with antithyroid drugs. The receptor source for this set is a man in his forties with Graves disease. CDR3s include the opening cysteine and the closing phenylalanine or tryptophan. Fields, in order: D gene, V gene, J gene, clone size, CDR3 DNA, CDR3 protein. A D gene is named only where the DNA matches it firmly. A clone size is listed for some rows: how often the clone was seen (once, few, many), or a class if it is expanded.

d_call: -
v_call: TRBV7-3
j_call: TRBJ2-7
clone_size: -
cdr3_nt: TGTGCCAGCAGCGCTACCTTCGGGAACGAGCAGTACTTC
cdr3_aa: CASSATFGNEQYF

d_call: -
v_call: TRBV30
j_call: TRBJ1-5
clone_size: many
cdr3_nt: TGTGCCTGGAGTTCGGGAACCGAGCAGCCCCAGCATTTT
cdr3_aa: CAWSSGTEQPQHF

d_call: -
v_call: TRBV11-3
j_call: TRBJ2-2
clone_size: few
cdr3_nt: TGTGCCAGCAGCTATCAGCGGAACACCGGGGAGCTGTTTTTT
cdr3_aa: CASSYQRNTGELFF

d_call: TRBD1
v_call: TRBV12-3/TRBV12-4
j_call: TRBJ1-2
clone_size: few
cdr3_nt: TGTGCCAGCAGTTTATGGGACAGGGAAAATGGCTACACCTTC
cdr3_aa: CASSLWDRENGYTF

d_call: -
v_call: TRBV20-1
j_call: TRBJ2-7
clone_size: -
cdr3_nt: TGCAGTGGTCAGGATCGGGCGGGAAGCTCCTACGAGCAGTACTTC
cdr3_aa: CSGQDRAGSSYEQYF

d_call: TRBD2
v_call: TRBV20-1
j_call: TRBJ2-5
clone_size: few
cdr3_nt: TGCAGTACCTCCTTACCGGGACTACAAGAGACCCAGTACTTC
cdr3_aa: CSTSLPGLQETQYF

d_call: TRBD2
v_call: TRBV3-1
j_call: TRBJ2-7
clone_size: many
cdr3_nt: TGTGCCAGCAGCCAAGGGGCTAGCGGGAGGATCTACGAGCAGTACTTC
cdr3_aa: CASSQGASGRIYEQYF

d_call: -
v_call: TRBV5-1
j_call: TRBJ2-1
clone_size: many
cdr3_nt: TGCGCCAGCAGCTTGGGCGACAGGTACGAGCAGTTCTTC
cdr3_aa: CASSLGDRYEQFF

d_call: -
v_call: TRBV3-1
j_call: TRBJ2-7
clone_size: few
cdr3_nt: TGTGCCAGCAGCCAATCAGGGCAAGCCTCCTACGAGCAGTACTTC
cdr3_aa: CASSQSGQASYEQYF

d_call: -
v_call: TRBV20-1
j_call: TRBJ1-5
clone_size: few
cdr3_nt: TGCAGTGCTAGAGATACAAATAGCAATCAGCCCCAGCATTTT
cdr3_aa: CSARDTNSNQPQHF